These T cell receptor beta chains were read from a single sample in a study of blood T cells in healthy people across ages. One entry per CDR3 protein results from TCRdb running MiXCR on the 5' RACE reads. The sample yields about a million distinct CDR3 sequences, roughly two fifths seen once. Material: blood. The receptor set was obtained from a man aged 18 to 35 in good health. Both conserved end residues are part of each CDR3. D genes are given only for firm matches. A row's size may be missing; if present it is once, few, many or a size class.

CDR3aa: CASSSGLAGGNEQYF
v_gene: TRBV11-2
abundance: few
j_gene: TRBJ2-7
d_gene: TRBD2

CDR3aa: CSVGLGVNEQFF
v_gene: TRBV29-1
abundance: -
j_gene: TRBJ2-1
d_gene: TRBD2

CDR3aa: CSAIPGLEYGYTF
v_gene: TRBV20-1
abundance: -
j_gene: TRBJ1-2
d_gene: -

CDR3aa: CSVEERVGGYTF
v_gene: TRBV29-1
abundance: -
j_gene: TRBJ1-2
d_gene: -

CDR3aa: CASSSGVGNYEQYF
v_gene: TRBV19
abundance: few
j_gene: TRBJ2-7
d_gene: -

CDR3aa: CASSNGQRRIYGYTF
v_gene: TRBV6-2/TRBV6-3
abundance: -
j_gene: TRBJ1-2
d_gene: -

CDR3aa: CSAPLAGSYNEQFF
v_gene: TRBV20-1
abundance: few
j_gene: TRBJ2-1
d_gene: TRBD2

CDR3aa: CARSDREDNSPLHF
v_gene: TRBV2
abundance: few
j_gene: TRBJ1-6
d_gene: TRBD1

CDR3aa: CATSDLSGGLSDTQYF
v_gene: TRBV24-1
abundance: -
j_gene: TRBJ2-3
d_gene: TRBD1

CDR3aa: CASSSLAYNSPLHF
v_gene: TRBV7-9
abundance: few
j_gene: TRBJ1-6
d_gene: -